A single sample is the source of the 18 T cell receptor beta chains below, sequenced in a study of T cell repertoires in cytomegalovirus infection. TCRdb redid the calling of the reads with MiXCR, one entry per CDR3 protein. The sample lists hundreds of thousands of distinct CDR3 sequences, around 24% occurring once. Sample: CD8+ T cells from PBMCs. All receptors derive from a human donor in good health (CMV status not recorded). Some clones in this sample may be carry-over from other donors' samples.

CDR3 DNA sequence: TGTGCCAGCAGCCAAGAGGACCGTCGGGGGGCCGGGTCGTTCTTC. It specifies CASSQEDRRGAGSFF. The rearrangement uses TRBV14 and TRBJ2-1; weak D call: TRBD2 (7 bases). The CDR3 is made up of 15 amino acids. Germline CDR1 and CDR2: SGHDN and FVKESK. Trimming cost V 0 bases and J 15 bases, with 21 bases left between them.

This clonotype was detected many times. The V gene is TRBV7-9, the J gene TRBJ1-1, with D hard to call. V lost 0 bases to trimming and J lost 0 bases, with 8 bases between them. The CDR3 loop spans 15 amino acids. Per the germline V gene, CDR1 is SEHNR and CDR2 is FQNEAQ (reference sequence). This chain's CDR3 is CASSLALELNTEAFF. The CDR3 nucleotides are TGTGCCAGCAGCTTAGCCCTCGAGTTGAACACTGAAGCTTTCTTT.

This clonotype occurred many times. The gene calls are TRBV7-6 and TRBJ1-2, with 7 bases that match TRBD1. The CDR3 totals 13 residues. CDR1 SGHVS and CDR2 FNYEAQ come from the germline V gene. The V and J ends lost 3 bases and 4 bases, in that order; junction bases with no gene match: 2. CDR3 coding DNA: TGTGCCAGCAGCTTCGGGGACAGCTATGGCTACACCTTC. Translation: CASSFGDSYGYTF.

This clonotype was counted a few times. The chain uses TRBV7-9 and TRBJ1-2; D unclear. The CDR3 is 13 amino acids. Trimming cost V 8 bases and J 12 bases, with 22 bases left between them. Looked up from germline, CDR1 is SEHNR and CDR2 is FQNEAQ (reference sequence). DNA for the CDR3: TGTGCCAGCCCCGGGATCCCCGGACGCCGAAACACCTTC. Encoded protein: CASPGIPGRRNTF.

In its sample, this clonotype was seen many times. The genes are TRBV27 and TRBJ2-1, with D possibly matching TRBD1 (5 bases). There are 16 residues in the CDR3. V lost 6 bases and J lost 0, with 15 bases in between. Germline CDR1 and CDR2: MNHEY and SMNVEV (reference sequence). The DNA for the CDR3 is TGTGCCAGCAGGCTGTCTGACAGCTACTCCTACAATGAGCAGTTCTTC. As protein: CASRLSDSYSYNEQFF.

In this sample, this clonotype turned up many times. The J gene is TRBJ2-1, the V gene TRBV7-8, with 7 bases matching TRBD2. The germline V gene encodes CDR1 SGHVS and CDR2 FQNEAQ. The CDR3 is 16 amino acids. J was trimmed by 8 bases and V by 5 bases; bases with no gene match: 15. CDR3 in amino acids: CASSPTVGPRGDEQFF. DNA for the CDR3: TGTGCCAGCAGCCCTACTGTGGGTCCTCGGGGGGATGAGCAGTTCTTC. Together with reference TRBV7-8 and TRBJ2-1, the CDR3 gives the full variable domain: GAGVSQSPRYKVAKRGQDVALRCDPISGHVSLFWYQQALGQGPEFLTYFQNEAQLDKSGLPSDRFFAERPEGSVSTLKIQRTQQEDSAVYLCASSPTVGPRGDEQFFGPGTRLTVL.

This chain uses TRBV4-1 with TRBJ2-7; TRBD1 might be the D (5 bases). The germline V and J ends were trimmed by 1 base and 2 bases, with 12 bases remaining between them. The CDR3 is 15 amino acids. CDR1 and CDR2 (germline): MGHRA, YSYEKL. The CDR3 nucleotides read TGCGCCAGCAGCCAAGTTGACAGCGAAACCTACGAGCAGTACTTC. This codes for CASSQVDSETYEQYF.

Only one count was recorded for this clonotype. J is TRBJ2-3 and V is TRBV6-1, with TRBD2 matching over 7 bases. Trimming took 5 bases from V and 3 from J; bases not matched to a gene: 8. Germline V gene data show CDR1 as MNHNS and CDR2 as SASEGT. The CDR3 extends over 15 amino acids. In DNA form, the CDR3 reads TGTGCCAGCAGTTACGGGGAGCGGGGAACAGATACGCAGTATTTT. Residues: CASSYGERGTDTQYF.

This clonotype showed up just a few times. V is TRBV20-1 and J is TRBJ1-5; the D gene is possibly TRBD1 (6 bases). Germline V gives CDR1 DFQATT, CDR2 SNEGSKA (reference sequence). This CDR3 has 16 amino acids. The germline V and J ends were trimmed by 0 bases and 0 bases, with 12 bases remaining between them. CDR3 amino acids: CSARDGTLNSNQPQHF. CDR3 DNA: TGCAGTGCTAGAGATGGGACACTTAATAGCAATCAGCCCCAGCATTTT.

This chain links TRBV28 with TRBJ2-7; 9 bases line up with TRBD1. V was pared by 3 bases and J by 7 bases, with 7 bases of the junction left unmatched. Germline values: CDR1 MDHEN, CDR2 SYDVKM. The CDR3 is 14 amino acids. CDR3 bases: TGTGCCAGCAGTTTTTACAGGGGGCTAAGAGAGCAGTACGTC. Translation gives CASSFYRGLREQYV.

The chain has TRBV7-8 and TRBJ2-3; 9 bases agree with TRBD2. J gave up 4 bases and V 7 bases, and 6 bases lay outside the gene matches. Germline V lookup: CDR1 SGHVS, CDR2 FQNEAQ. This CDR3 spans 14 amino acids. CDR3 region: CASKGGGGADTQYF. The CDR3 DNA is TGTGCCAGCAAGGGGGGCGGGGGGGCAGATACGCAGTATTTT.

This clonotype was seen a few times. The CDR3 is CATSDFPRADTQYF. CDR3 coding DNA: TGTGCCACCAGTGATTTCCCGCGGGCAGATACGCAGTATTTT. The chain joins TRBV24-1 to TRBJ2-3, with TRBD2 as a possible D gene (5 bases). Germline values: CDR1 KGHDR, CDR2 SFDVKD. Trimming stripped 1 base from V and 4 bases from J, with 8 bases between. The length of the CDR3 is 14 residues.

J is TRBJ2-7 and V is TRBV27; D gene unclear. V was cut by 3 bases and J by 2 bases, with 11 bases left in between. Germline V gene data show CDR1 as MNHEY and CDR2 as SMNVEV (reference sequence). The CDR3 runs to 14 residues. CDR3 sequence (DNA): TGTGCCAGCAGTTTCCGGCCCCCCGCCTACGAGCAGTACTTC. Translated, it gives CASSFRPPAYEQYF.

The chain's CDR3 is CASSPDRVPPYEQYF. The DNA of the CDR3 is TGTGCCAGCAGTCCAGACAGGGTCCCCCCCTACGAGCAGTACTTC. The V and J genes are TRBV27 and TRBJ2-7; 7 nucleotides agree with TRBD1. The V gene end was trimmed by 5 bases and the J gene end by 2 bases; junction bases not matched to a gene: 9. The CDR3 runs to 15 residues. In germline, CDR1 is MNHEY, CDR2 SMNVEV (reference sequence).

CDR3 protein: CASSGTGAGSQETQYF. CDR3 in DNA: TGTGCCAGCAGCGGTACAGGTGCTGGTAGCCAAGAGACCCAGTACTTC. The chain is built from TRBV7-3 and TRBJ2-5; D possibly corresponds to TRBD1 (5 bases). In germline, CDR1 is SGHTA, CDR2 FQGTGA. Deletions cut 5 bases from V and 1 base from J, with 17 bases between. This CDR3 has 16 amino acids.

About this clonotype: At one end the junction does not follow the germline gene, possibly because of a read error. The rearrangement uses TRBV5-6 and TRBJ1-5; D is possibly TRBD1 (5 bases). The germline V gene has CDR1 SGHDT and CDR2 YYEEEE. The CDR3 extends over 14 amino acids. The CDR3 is CASSMGETNQSQHF. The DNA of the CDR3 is TGTGCCAGCTCCATGGGGGAAACCAATCAGTCCCAGCATTTT.

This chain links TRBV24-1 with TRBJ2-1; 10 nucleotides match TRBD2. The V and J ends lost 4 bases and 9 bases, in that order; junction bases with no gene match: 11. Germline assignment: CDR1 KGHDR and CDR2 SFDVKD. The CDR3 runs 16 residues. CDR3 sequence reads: CATSDSSGGAPSEQFF. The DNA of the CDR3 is TGTGCCACCAGTGACTCCAGCGGGGGGGCCCCCAGTGAGCAGTTCTTC.

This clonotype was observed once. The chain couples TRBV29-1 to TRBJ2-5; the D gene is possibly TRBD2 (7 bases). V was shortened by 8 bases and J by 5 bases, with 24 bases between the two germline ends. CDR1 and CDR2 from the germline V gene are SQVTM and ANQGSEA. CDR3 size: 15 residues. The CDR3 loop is CSFTGSGGRSETQYF. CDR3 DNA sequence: TGCAGCTTTACAGGGTCCGGGGGGCGCAGTGAGACCCAGTACTTC.